This T cell receptor (beta chain) is from a study of a mutant IDH1 vaccine in newly diagnosed glioma. About the study: Vaccine dosing followed radiotherapy by 4-6 weeks, or accompanied temozolomide cycles.

CDR3 size: 14 residues. V was shortened by 0 bases and J by 5 bases, with 11 bases between the two germline ends. Germline assignment: CDR1 SGHAT and CDR2 FQNNGV. The table came from immunoSEQ multiplex PCR; TCRdb's copy has only in-frame clones and leaves some out. The data hold approximately 39,000 clones, with roughly 76% observed a single time. Notes on this clone: Its antigen is as yet unknown.

The time point was: week 23, last vaccination. Alongside topical imiquimod, each dose of vaccine comprised 300 ug of mutant IDH1 20-mer peptide. New WHO grade 3 or 4 astrocytomas that were IDH1-mutant and ATRX-lost occurred in the donors. Overall study results and limits: Researchers report vaccine-induced immune responses in 93.3% of patients.

This chain links TRBV11-2 with TRBJ2-7; maybe TRBD1 (5 bases). Here the sequenced sample was PBMCs, taken from a glioma patient whose treatment included an IDH1 peptide vaccine. This receptor was obtained from a man between 40 and 49 years old with glioma. In DNA, the CDR3 is TGTGCCAGCAGCTTAGATCTCCCAGGGAACGAGCAGTACTTC. It translates to CASSLDLPGNEQYF.